The entry that follows covers one T cell receptor (beta chain) sequence. Antigen specificity is unknown. The data were obtained in a study of cytomegalovirus exposure and HLA in healthy donors. Study context: There were about 85 million unique TCRs (from HLA-typed donors) in an early data release. Among the 300 to 450 genotyped donors, approximately 82% were placed in the Caucasian-associated ancestry cluster.

The V segment lost 4 bases and the J segment 1 base; nucleotides outside the gene matches: 2. The CDR3 spans 15 residues. Germline assignment: CDR1 MGHRA and CDR2 YSYEKL. Broader study findings: Productive rates of about 87% or about 30% were seen for most TCR beta V segments in an earlier analysis. Presence/absence results assume similar sequencing depth per donor, which may not hold.

13 Jbeta primers and 60 Vbeta primers were used for the PCR. Repertoires were generated with immunoSEQ multiplex PCR, while TCRdb's copy carries only in-frame clones and drops some. The table has about 160,000 clones, around four fifths seen once. The rearrangement uses TRBV4-1 and TRBJ2-5, with 11 bases identical to TRBD1. The sequence was obtained from a boy aged 2 to 10 in good health and CMV-seronegative. The sample comprised PBMCs. The CDR3 DNA reads as TGCGCCAGCAGCCGAGGACAGGGGGCCCAAGAGACCCAGTACTTC. Translation gives CASSRGQGAQETQYF.